The TCR beta chain described here comes from a study of blood T cell repertoires in COVID-19. Study information: Donors in the United States, Italy and Spain gave samples during acute or convalescent COVID-19.

The germline V and J ends were trimmed by 5 bases and 6 bases, with 7 bases remaining between them. The CDR3 is 12 residues long. The germline V gene has CDR1 SGHAT and CDR2 FQDESV (reference sequence). Some clones are missing from TCRdb's copy, which holds only in-frame ones; the method was immunoSEQ multiplex PCR. The sample has 100,000 to 150,000 clones, around 83% seen once. The clonotype comes from a man at least 80 years old with active or convalescent COVID-19. Sample: peripheral blood. The V and J genes are TRBV11-1 and TRBJ2-2; D ambiguous. The CDR3 sequence: CASSQSAGELFF. CDR3 nucleotides: TGTGCCAGCAGCCAGAGCGCCGGGGAGCTGTTTTTT.